The T cell receptor beta chain described here comes from a study of response to subunit inactivated influenza vaccine. TCRdb redid the calling of the RT-PCR reads with MiXCR, one entry per CDR3 protein. Here the sample spans approximately 500,000 distinct CDR3 sequences, 13% being singletons. Trimming stripped 5 bases from V and 1 base from J, with 16 bases between. This CDR3 spans 16 amino acids. Germline lookup yields CDR1 SGHTA and CDR2 FQGNSA. Regarding the study as a whole: Only a handful of new T cells, the authors suggested, are recruited with each seasonal influenza vaccination.

With respect to this clonotype: Its antigen is currently unknown.

The chain links TRBV7-2 to TRBJ2-3; D gene ambiguous. The sequence came from a man aged 50 to 60 who received an inactivated influenza vaccine. The specimen comprised PBMCs from blood, sampled roughly 45 days after vaccination. In DNA form, the CDR3 reads TGTGCCAGCAGCCGCCTTCGTTCCCCCCGCACAGATACGCAGTATTTT. Amino acids: CASSRLRSPRTDTQYF. Variable domain in full (rest from reference TRBV7-2 and TRBJ2-3): GAGVSQSPSNKVTEKGKDVELRCDPISGHTALYWYRQSLGQGLEFLIYFQGNSAPDKSGLPSDRFSAERTGGSVSTLTIQRTQQEDSAVYLCASSRLRSPRTDTQYFGPGTRLTVL.